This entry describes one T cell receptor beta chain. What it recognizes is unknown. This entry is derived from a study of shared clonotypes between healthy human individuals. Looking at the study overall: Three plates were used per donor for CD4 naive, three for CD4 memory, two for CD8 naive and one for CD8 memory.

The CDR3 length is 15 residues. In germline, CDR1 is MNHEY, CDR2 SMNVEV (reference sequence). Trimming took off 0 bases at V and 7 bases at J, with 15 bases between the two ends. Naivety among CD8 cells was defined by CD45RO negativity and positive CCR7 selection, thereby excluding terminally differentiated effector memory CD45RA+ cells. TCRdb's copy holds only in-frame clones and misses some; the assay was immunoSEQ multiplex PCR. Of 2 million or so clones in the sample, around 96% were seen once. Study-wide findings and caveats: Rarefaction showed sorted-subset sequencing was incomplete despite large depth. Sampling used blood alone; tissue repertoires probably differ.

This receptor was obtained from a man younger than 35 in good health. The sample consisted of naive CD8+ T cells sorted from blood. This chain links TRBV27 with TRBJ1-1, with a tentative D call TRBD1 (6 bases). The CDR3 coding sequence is TGTGCCAGCAGTTTATCGATCGAGGGGGATAGTGAAGCTTTCTTT. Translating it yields CASSLSIEGDSEAFF.